This T cell receptor beta chain was sequenced for a study of T cells in Graves' hyperthyroidism and ophthalmopathy. Trimming removed 2 bases from V and 5 bases from J; junction bases left unmatched: 7. The length of the CDR3 is 14 residues. Germline CDR1 reads DFQATT; CDR2 reads SNEGSKA (reference sequence). The source material, RNA transcripts, was used to amplify TCR beta CDR3 regions. The study used the HTBI primer set for a first-round RT-PCR of the TCR CDR3. One entry per CDR3 protein, called by TCRdb with MiXCR from the multiplex PCR reads. The data hold a few hundred thousand distinct CDR3 sequences, with 16% observed a single time.

This receptor was identified in a woman in her 30s with Graves' ophthalmopathy. This chain links TRBV20-1 with TRBJ2-5; 8 bases map to TRBD2. The sequencing sample was made of blood. The CDR3 sequence is CSARFPSGWETQYF. The CDR3 DNA reads as TGCAGTGCTAGATTCCCTAGCGGGTGGGAGACCCAGTACTTC.